This TCR beta chain was obtained from a study of monozygotic twins with inflammatory bowel disease. No DNA is given; TCRdb re-called the 5' RACE reads and lists each CDR3 protein once. The sample table sets out about 160,000 distinct CDR3 sequences. CDR3 length: 13 residues. Looked up from germline, CDR1 is SQVTM and CDR2 is ANQGSEA. For every donor, one blood sample of over 2 ml was drawn. The V and J genes are TRBV29-1 and TRBJ1-1; without DNA, the TCRdb call of TRBD1 cannot be checked. The source of this sequence is a human donor with ulcerative colitis or Crohn's disease, or a healthy co-twin of an affected twin (not recorded which). The sequencing input was blood. The CDR3 here is CSVGTALNTEAFF.